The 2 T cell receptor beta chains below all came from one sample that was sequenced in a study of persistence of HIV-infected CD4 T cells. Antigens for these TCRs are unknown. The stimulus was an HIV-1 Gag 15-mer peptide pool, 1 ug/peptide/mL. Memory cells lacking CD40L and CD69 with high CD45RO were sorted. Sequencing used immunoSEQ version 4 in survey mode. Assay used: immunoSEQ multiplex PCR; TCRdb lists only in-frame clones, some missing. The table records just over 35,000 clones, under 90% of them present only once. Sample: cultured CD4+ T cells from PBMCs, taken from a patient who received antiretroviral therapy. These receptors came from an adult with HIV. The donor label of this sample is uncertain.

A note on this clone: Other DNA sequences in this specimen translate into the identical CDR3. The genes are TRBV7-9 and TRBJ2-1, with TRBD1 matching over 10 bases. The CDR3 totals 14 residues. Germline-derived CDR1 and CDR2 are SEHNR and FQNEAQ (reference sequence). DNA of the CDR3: TGTGCTAGCTGGCCGGGACAGGGGAGCAATGAGCAGTTCTTC. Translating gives CASWPGQGSNEQFF.

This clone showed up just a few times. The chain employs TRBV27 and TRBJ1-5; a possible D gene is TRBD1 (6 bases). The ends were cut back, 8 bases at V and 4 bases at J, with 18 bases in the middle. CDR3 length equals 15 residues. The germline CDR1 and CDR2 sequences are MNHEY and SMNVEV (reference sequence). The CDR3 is CASPIRSQGNQPQHF. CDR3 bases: TGTGCCAGCCCCATCCGGAGCCAGGGGAATCAGCCCCAGCATTTT.